This TCR beta chain is from a study of CD8 T cells in ankylosing spondylitis. Findings and limits, study-wide: Some motif variants had been reported before (in reactive arthritis synovial fluid and blood). Disease-linked clones reportedly showed significant enrichment in matched ankylosing spondylitis synovial fluid.

This clonotype has ten or more counts. What it binds is not known. TCRdb itself ran the 5' RACE reads through MiXCR, one entry per CDR3 protein. The table has tens of thousands of distinct CDR3 sequences, roughly 2.5% seen once. Germline assignment: CDR1 SGDLS and CDR2 YYNGEE. The CDR3 is 13 residues long. V lost 4 bases and J lost 2, with 9 bases in between. The receptor was isolated from a female donor with ankylosing spondylitis or in good health (not recorded which). The chain is built from TRBV9 and TRBJ1-2, with D possibly matching TRBD1 (6 bases). The sequencing sample was made of blood, either unsorted or a sorted T cell fraction (not recorded which). CDR3 DNA: TGTGCCAGCAGCTTACAGGGAAACTATGGCTACACCTTC. Translation: CASSLQGNYGYTF.